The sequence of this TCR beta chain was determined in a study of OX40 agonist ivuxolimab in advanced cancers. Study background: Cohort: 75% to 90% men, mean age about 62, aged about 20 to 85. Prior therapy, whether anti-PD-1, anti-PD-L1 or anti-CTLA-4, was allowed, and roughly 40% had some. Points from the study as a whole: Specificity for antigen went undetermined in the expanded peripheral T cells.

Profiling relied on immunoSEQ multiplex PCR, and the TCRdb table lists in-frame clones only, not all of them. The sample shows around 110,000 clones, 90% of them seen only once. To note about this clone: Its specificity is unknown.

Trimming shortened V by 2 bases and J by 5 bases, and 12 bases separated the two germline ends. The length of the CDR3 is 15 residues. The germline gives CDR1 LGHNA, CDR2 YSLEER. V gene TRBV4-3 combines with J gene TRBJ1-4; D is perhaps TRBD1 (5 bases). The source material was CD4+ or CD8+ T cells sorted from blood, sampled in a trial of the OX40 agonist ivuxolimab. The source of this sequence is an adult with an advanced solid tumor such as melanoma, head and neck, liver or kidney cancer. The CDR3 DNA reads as TGCGCCAGCAGCCAAACCGGGACGGCCAATGAAAAACTGTTTTTT. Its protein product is CASSQTGTANEKLFF.